This passage covers 30 T cell receptor beta chains from one sample sequenced in a study of blood T cell repertoires in COVID-19. Assay: immunoSEQ multiplex PCR; the TCRdb copy retains only in-frame clones and omits some. Of around 150,000 clones in the sample, about 88% were seen once. Sample: peripheral blood. The receptors here all came from a human donor with COVID-19, enrolled during active disease. The donor label of this sample is uncertain.

This clone occurred a few times. The chain combines TRBV19 with TRBJ1-2, with 8 bases aligning to TRBD1. V was clipped by 1 base and J by 4 bases; unmatched bases: 5. The germline CDR1 and CDR2 sequences are LNHDA and SQIVND (reference sequence). The CDR3 length is 15 residues. The CDR3 DNA reads as TGTGCCAGTAGTATAGCCCAGGGGGCTGGCTATGGCTACACCTTC. This codes for CASSIAQGAGYGYTF.

The chain has TRBV7-2 and TRBJ2-1; D is perhaps TRBD1 (6 bases). Germline V gene lookup returns CDR1 SGHTA and CDR2 FQGNSA. The V gene lost 1 base and the J gene lost 2 bases, with 9 bases spanning the gap. The CDR3 runs to 15 residues. The DNA of the CDR3 is TGTGCCAGCAGCTTAGATCAGGGGACCTACAATGAGCAGTTCTTC. Translated, it gives CASSLDQGTYNEQFF.

CDR3 DNA sequence: TGTGCCAGCAGTCTAGCCCCACCCGACAGGGTGCGAGGGACGGTCTATGGCTACACCTTC. Residues: CASSLAPPDRVRGTVYGYTF. V and J are TRBV27 and TRBJ1-2, with 7 bases aligning to TRBD1. This CDR3 comprises 20 residues. Germline V gene lookup returns CDR1 MNHEY and CDR2 SMNVEV (reference sequence). The ends lost 5 bases at V and 4 bases at J; junction bases unmatched: 25.

This clone was seen more than once but under ten times. The genes are TRBV11-2 and TRBJ1-3; TRBD1 agrees at 9 bases. CDR1 and CDR2 from the germline V gene are SGHAT and FQNNGV. CDR3 length: 18 residues. V lost 5 bases and J lost 5; bases outside the gene matches: 16. The DNA of the CDR3 is TGTGCCAGCAGCCCCACCGGGACAGGGAAACTTGGGAGAAACACCATATATTTT. Protein: CASSPTGTGKLGRNTIYF. Looking up the rest from reference TRBV11-2 and TRBJ1-3 gives the full variable domain: EAGVAQSPRYKIIEKRQSVAFWCNPISGHATLYWYQQILGQGPKLLIQFQNNGVVDDSQLPKDRFSAERLKGVDSTLKIQPAKLEDSAVYLCASSPTGTGKLGRNTIYFGEGSWLTVV.

The V call is TRBV29-1, the J call TRBJ1-1, with 7 nucleotides matching TRBD1. CDR1 and CDR2 (germline): SQVTM, ANQGSEA. V shed 7 bases and J 0 bases; nucleotides not matched to a gene: 5. This CDR3 is 13 amino acids long. CDR3 DNA: TGCAGCGCCTCGGGACAGATGAACACTGAAGCTTTCTTT. Protein: CSASGQMNTEAFF.

V usage is TRBV18 and J usage is TRBJ1-1, with 7 bases identical to TRBD1. Germline V gives CDR1 KGHSH, CDR2 LQKENI. J was trimmed by 2 bases and V by 6 bases; bases with no gene match: 3. The CDR3 runs 13 residues. The CDR3 loop reads CASSIGGNTEAFF. CDR3 in DNA: TGTGCCAGCTCGATAGGGGGCAACACTGAAGCTTTCTTT.

DNA of the CDR3: TGTGCCAGCAGGGGGGGAGCCTACGAGCAGTACTTC. It yields the protein CASRGGAYEQYF. V usage is TRBV2 and J usage is TRBJ2-7; possibly TRBD2 for D (6 bases). This CDR3 is built from 12 residues. Trimming removed 6 bases at V and 2 bases at J, with 8 bases between. Per germline, CDR1 SNHLY and CDR2 FYNNEI.

The rearrangement uses TRBV19 and TRBJ1-6; D not certain. V shed 9 bases and J shed 8 bases, with 23 bases lying between them. This CDR3 has 16 residues. Germline V gene data show CDR1 as LNHDA and CDR2 as SQIVND (reference sequence). CDR3 residues: CARRPLQRSRDSPLHF. In DNA, the CDR3 is TGTGCCAGGAGACCTCTTCAGAGGTCGAGGGATTCACCCCTCCACTTT. The variable domain in full, with the rest retrieved from reference TRBV19 and TRBJ1-6, is DGGITQSPKYLFRKEGQNVTLSCEQNLNHDAMYWYRQDPGQGLRLIYYSQIVNDFQKGDIAEGYSVSREKKESFPLTVTSAQKNPTAFYLCARRPLQRSRDSPLHFGNGTRLTVT.

This clone was recorded once. This chain connects TRBV27 to TRBJ2-1, with 7 bases lining up with TRBD2. The CDR3 has 15 residues. The V gene end was trimmed by 2 bases and the J gene end by 2 bases; junction bases not matched to a gene: 3. Germline values: CDR1 MNHEY, CDR2 SMNVEV (reference sequence). For the CDR3, the DNA is TGTGCCAGCAGTTTAAGGCGGGGGACCTACAATGAGCAGTTCTTC. This encodes CASSLRRGTYNEQFF.

V gene TRBV10-1 combines with J gene TRBJ2-5; the match to TRBD2 covers 7 bases. The germline V gene encodes CDR1 WNHNN and CDR2 SYGVQD (reference sequence). The V and J ends lost 0 bases and 3 bases, in that order; junction bases with no gene match: 1. The CDR3 consists of 14 residues. The CDR3 here is CASSESAGEETQYF. The DNA of the CDR3 is TGCGCCAGCAGTGAGTCGGCGGGGGAAGAGACCCAGTACTTC.

The gene calls are TRBV2 and TRBJ1-1; possible D gene TRBD1, 5 bases. The V end lost 6 bases, the J end lost 2 bases, and 13 bases lay between the germline ends. Per germline, CDR1 SNHLY and CDR2 FYNNEI. This CDR3 spans 14 amino acids. The DNA of the CDR3 is TGTGCCAGCAGATATGAAAGGGGTAACACTGAAGCTTTCTTT. Its protein product is CASRYERGNTEAFF.

The chain joins TRBV5-1 to TRBJ2-3; 12 bases fit TRBD2. The CDR3 length is 16 residues. V shed 2 bases and J 5 bases; nucleotides not matched to a gene: 6. Germline loops: CDR1 SGHRS, CDR2 YFSETQ. The DNA for the CDR3 is TGCGCCAGCAGCTTACGAACTAGCGGGGGGCAAGATACGCAGTATTTT. This encodes CASSLRTSGGQDTQYF.

The chain is built from TRBV2 and TRBJ1-3; TRBD1 aligns across 9 bases. After removal of 5 bases from V and 4 bases from J, the junction contained 3 bases not matched to a gene. The V gene's germline CDR1 is SNHLY and CDR2 FYNNEI. The CDR3 runs to 14 residues. CDR3 nucleotide sequence: TGTGCCAGCAGTTCACAGGGGGCAGGAAACACCATATATTTT. Its protein product is CASSSQGAGNTIYF.

The V call is TRBV3-1 (or the pseudogene TRBV3-2), the J call TRBJ2-2, with TRBD1 identical over 8 bases. V was clipped by 5 bases and J by 1 base; unmatched bases: 12. Germline loops: CDR1 LGHDT, CDR2 YNNKEL (reference sequence). The CDR3 length is 18 residues. The CDR3 DNA reads as TGTGCCAGCAGCGAATCCGGGACAGGATCTCTGAACACCGGGGAGCTGTTTTTT. Encoded protein: CASSESGTGSLNTGELFF.

The V call is TRBV5-1, the J call TRBJ1-6; 7 nucleotides align to TRBD1. The germline V gene has CDR1 SGHRS and CDR2 YFSETQ. This CDR3 has 15 residues. V lost 2 bases to trimming and J lost 5 bases; unmatched junction nucleotides: 4. The CDR3 DNA sequence: TGCGCCAGCAGCTTCGGTACAGGGGATAATTCACCCCTCCACTTT. Residues: CASSFGTGDNSPLHF. The full variable domain, its missing parts supplied by reference TRBV5-1 and TRBJ1-6, is KAGVTQTPRYLIKTRGQQVTLSCSPISGHRSVSWYQQTPGQGLQFLFEYFSETQRNKGNFPGRFSGRQFSNSRSEMNVSTLELGDSALYLCASSFGTGDNSPLHFGNGTRLTVT.

The chain couples TRBV5-1 to TRBJ1-2; D is uncertain. Looked up from germline, CDR1 is SGHRS and CDR2 is YFSETQ. V dropped 2 bases and J dropped 7 bases, with 9 bases sitting between them. The CDR3 has 12 residues. In DNA form, the CDR3 reads TGCGCCAGCAGCTTCGGTCACGGTGGCTACACCTTC. Its protein product is CASSFGHGGYTF.

The J gene is TRBJ1-4, the V gene TRBV10-3; 8 bases match TRBD1. J lost 8 bases, V lost 8 bases, and 7 bases had no gene match. CDR3 size: 13 residues. From germline, CDR1 is ENHRY and CDR2 SYGVKD. DNA of the CDR3: TGTGCCATCGGGGCAGGGGGCCAGGAAAAACTGTTTTTT. Its translation is CAIGAGGQEKLFF.

The chain recombines TRBV6-5 with TRBJ1-6; TRBD1 matches 7 bases. The CDR3 is made up of 14 amino acids. With V trimmed by 8 bases and J by 7 bases, 8 bases remained unmatched. Germline V gene sequence: CDR1 MNHEY, CDR2 SVGAGI. The CDR3 loop reads CASGIGGPNSPLHF. CDR3 sequence (DNA): TGTGCCAGCGGGATAGGGGGCCCAAATTCACCCCTCCACTTT.

The chain joins TRBV6-5 to TRBJ1-1, with D uncertain. Looked up from germline, CDR1 is MNHEY and CDR2 is SVGAGI. The V gene lost 6 bases and the J gene lost 8 bases, with 10 bases spanning the gap. The CDR3 runs to 11 residues. CDR3 sequence (DNA): TGTGCCAGCAGCAAACTAGGGGAAGCTTTCTTT. Its protein product is CASSKLGEAFF.

Only a few counts were recorded for this clone. V gene TRBV7-8 combines with J gene TRBJ2-7, with D possibly TRBD2 on 6 matching bases. From germline, CDR1 is SGHVS and CDR2 FQNEAQ. Trimming pared 5 bases from V and 5 bases from J, leaving 19 bases between. The CDR3 covers 15 residues. CDR3 in amino acids: CASSHWGGALDEQYF. In DNA form, the CDR3 reads TGTGCCAGCAGCCACTGGGGCGGGGCTTTGGACGAGCAGTACTTC.

On this clone itself: Because the CDR3's place on the DNA is in doubt, the DNA is left out and the CDR3 is given as listed by TCRdb. The chain uses TRBV28 and TRBJ2-1; the DNA was not used to check the table's D call, TRBD1. Inclusive of both ends, the CDR3 amounts to 18 amino acids. CDR1 and CDR2 from the germline V gene are MDHEN and SYDVKM. The CDR3 reads CASSSSTGPFSSYNEQFF.

The count of this clone is one. This sample also contains other DNA sequences that code for the same CDR3. V is TRBV3-1 (or the pseudogene TRBV3-2) and J is TRBJ1-5; D may be TRBD1 (6 bases). CDR3 length: 14 residues. Trimming stripped 4 bases from V and 6 bases from J, with 13 bases between. The germline V gene encodes CDR1 LGHDT and CDR2 YNNKEL (reference sequence). CDR3 DNA: TGTGCCAGCAGCCTGCAGGGAGGGGGTCAGCCCCAGCATTTT. Translated, it gives CASSLQGGGQPQHF.

The V gene is TRBV25-1, the J gene TRBJ1-4; possible D gene TRBD1, 5 bases. Trimming pared 1 base from V and 7 bases from J, leaving 13 bases between. This CDR3 is 15 amino acids long. Looked up from germline, CDR1 is MGHDK and CDR2 is SYGVNS. The CDR3 protein is CASSESPGLSEKLFF. For the CDR3, the DNA is TGTGCCAGCAGTGAATCCCCAGGGCTTAGTGAAAAACTGTTTTTT.

The CDR3 DNA sequence: TGTGCCAGCTCACCACGACTAGCCTTAAATACGCAGTATTTT. This codes for CASSPRLALNTQYF. This chain links TRBV18 with TRBJ2-3; 7 bases are shared with TRBD2. V was clipped by 1 base and J by 7 bases; unmatched bases: 5. From germline, CDR1 is KGHSH and CDR2 LQKENI. This CDR3 is built from 14 residues. Drawing the rest from reference TRBV18 and TRBJ2-3, the complete variable domain is NAGVMQNPRHLVRRRGQEARLRCSPMKGHSHVYWYRQLPEEGLKFMVYLQKENIIDESGMPKERFSAEFPKEGPSILRIQQVVRGDSAAYFCASSPRLALNTQYFGPGTRLTVL.

The V and J genes are TRBV3-1 (or the pseudogene TRBV3-2) and TRBJ2-1; 8 bases are shared with TRBD2. Germline values: CDR1 LGHDT, CDR2 YNNKEL (reference sequence). The length of the CDR3 is 13 residues. Trimming removed 5 bases from V and 6 bases from J; junction bases left unmatched: 3. The CDR3: CASSTGGPNEQFF. CDR3 bases: TGTGCCAGCAGCACGGGGGGGCCCAATGAGCAGTTCTTC.

This chain joins TRBV6-5 and TRBJ2-7; 7 bases are shared with TRBD1. Looked up from germline, CDR1 is MNHEY and CDR2 is SVGAGI. V trimming: 6 bases; J trimming: 0 bases; junction bases outside the gene matches: 5. The CDR3 has 14 amino acids. DNA for the CDR3: TGTGCCAGCAGGGGCGACAGGGTCTCCTACGAGCAGTACTTC. Protein product: CASRGDRVSYEQYF.

The CDR3 sequence: CASRRDRANEKLFF. The CDR3 DNA follows: TGTGCCAGCAGAAGGGACAGGGCTAATGAAAAACTGTTTTTT. This rearrangement joins TRBV6-5 to TRBJ1-4; 9 nucleotides line up with TRBD1. J gave up 3 bases and V 6 bases, and 2 bases lay outside the gene matches. The CDR3 extends over 14 amino acids. Germline CDR1 reads MNHEY; CDR2 reads SVGAGI.

This chain uses TRBV7-9 with TRBJ1-3; TRBD1 is a possible D gene (6 bases). V was pared by 4 bases and J by 8 bases, with 15 bases between. The length of the CDR3 is 14 residues. Germline CDR1 is SEHNR and CDR2 is FQNEAQ (reference sequence). CDR3 amino acids: CASSWTALGDTIYF. The CDR3 DNA reads as TGTGCCAGCAGCTGGACAGCTCTAGGGGACACCATATATTTT.

This chain uses TRBV5-1 with TRBJ1-3; 7 bases are shared with TRBD1. CDR1 SGHRS and CDR2 YFSETQ come from the germline V gene. The V and J ends lost 5 bases and 4 bases, in that order; junction bases with no gene match: 9. The CDR3 contains 15 residues. The CDR3 here is CASSLGTDGGNTIYF. The DNA for the CDR3 is TGCGCCAGCAGTTTAGGGACAGACGGCGGAAACACCATATATTTT.

This chain uses TRBV7-2 with TRBJ1-2; 8 bases are shared with TRBD1. Germline loops: CDR1 SGHTA, CDR2 FQGNSA. This CDR3 has 18 residues. V dropped 1 base and J dropped 0; count of bases not matched to a gene: 10. The CDR3 bases are TGTGCCAGCAGCTTAGGGGGGACAGGCCTCTGGGCTAACTATGGCTACACCTTC. Amino acid sequence: CASSLGGTGLWANYGYTF.